The rows below give T cell receptor beta chains drawn from one sample of a study of T cells in localized non-small cell lung cancer. Measured with immunoSEQ multiplex PCR; TCRdb has only the in-frame clones, and not every one. The sample has about 59,000 clones; approximately 90% are singletons. The sample in question was peripheral blood, obtained before any cancer treatment. The receptors shown here come from a man between 40 and 70 years old with stage I squamous cell lung carcinoma. Both conserved end residues are part of each CDR3. The D gene is left open where the match is weak. Only part of the rows carry a size: once, few, many, or a class if the clone is expanded.

j_call cdr3_length clone_size v_call d_call cdr3_nt cdr3_aa
TRBJ2-3 15 . TRBV19 TRBD2 TGTGCCAGTACCCCCGCTAGCGGGACCCCAGATACGCAGTATTTT CASTPASGTPDTQYF
TRBJ2-5 13 . TRBV4-3 . TGCGCCAGCAGCCAAGGACGTGGAGAGACCCAGTACTTC CASSQGRGETQYF
TRBJ2-5 12 . TRBV6-5 . TGTGCCAGCAGTTCTAGACAAGAGACCCAGTACTTC CASSSRQETQYF
TRBJ2-7 19 . TRBV6-4 TRBD2 TGTGCCAGCAGTGACTCGGTACTAGCGGGAGGGCCCTCCGAGTGGGAGCAGTACTTC CASSDSVLAGGPSEWEQYF
TRBJ2-1 14 . TRBV9 . TGTGCCAGCAGCGTAGGCTCCTACTACAATGAGCAGTTCTTC CASSVGSYYNEQFF
TRBJ2-3 13 . TRBV7-2 . TGTGCCAGCAGCCTCCCCCCTAGGGATACGCAGTATTTT CASSLPPRDTQYF
TRBJ2-7 14 . TRBV7-3 TRBD1 TGTGCCAGCAGCGCCGGACAGGGTGGGGCCGAGCAGTACTTC CASSAGQGGAEQYF
TRBJ1-5 15 . TRBV7-2 . TGTGCCAGCAGCTTAGAACAGGGACGCAATCAGCCCCAGCATTTT CASSLEQGRNQPQHF
TRBJ2-5 15 . TRBV4-1 . TGCGCCAGCAGCCAGATAGGAACGAACTCCAAGACCCAGTACTTC CASSQIGTNSKTQYF
TRBJ1-2 15 . TRBV13 . TGTGCCAGCAGCTTCCTGGACAGAGGCAACTATGGCTACACCTTC CASSFLDRGNYGYTF
TRBJ1-5 13 . TRBV7-9 . TGTGCCAGCAGCTTAGAGGAGGTTCAGCCCCAGCATTTT CASSLEEVQPQHF
TRBJ2-3 15 . TRBV19 . TGTGCCAGTAGTTCGGGACCACGAAAGGGAGATACGCAGTATTTT CASSSGPRKGDTQYF
TRBJ2-7 14 . TRBV7-8 TRBD2 TGTGCCAGCAGCGAGCGGGGCGACTCCTACGAGCAGTACTTC CASSERGDSYEQYF
TRBJ1-1 10 . TRBV28 . TGTGCCAGCAGTAGGGTAGGAGCTTTCTTT CASSRVGAFF
TRBJ2-7 15 . TRBV5-6 . TGTGCCAGCAGCTTGGGACCCTACCCCACCTACGAGCAGTACTTC CASSLGPYPTYEQYF
TRBJ2-5 16 . TRBV19 TRBD2 TGTGCCAGTAGTATGAGCCTAGCGGGAGGGCCTGAGACCCAGTACTTC CASSMSLAGGPETQYF
TRBJ1-3 12 few TRBV7-9 . TGTGCCAGCAGTGAACGGAGAAACACCATATATTTT CASSERRNTIYF
TRBJ1-3 16 . TRBV4-1 . TGCGCCAGCAGCCATGTAGGAGGTCTCGCTGGAAACACCATATATTTT CASSHVGGLAGNTIYF
TRBJ1-1 14 . TRBV5-8 TRBD1 TGTGCCAGCAGCTGGGACAGGGGGAACACTGAAGCTTTCTTT CASSWDRGNTEAFF
TRBJ2-2 15 . TRBV5-5 TRBD2 TGTGCCAGCAGCTTAGCGGGAGGAGACACCGGGGAGCTGTTTTTT CASSLAGGDTGELFF
TRBJ2-3 14 . TRBV6-5 TRBD1 TGTGCCAGCAGTCAGGGGGCCAGCACAGATACGCAGTATTTT CASSQGASTDTQYF
TRBJ2-1 13 once TRBV28 . TGTGCCAGCCGAACAGGCCCCTCCGATGAGCAGTTCTTC CASRTGPSDEQFF
TRBJ1-2 15 . TRBV6-1 . TGTGCCAGCAGTGAAATGGGGCTAGCTAACTATGGCTACACCTTC CASSEMGLANYGYTF
TRBJ2-1 13 . TRBV14 . TGTGCCAGCAGCCGGGCCGCGTGGGATGAGCAGTTCTTC CASSRAAWDEQFF
TRBJ2-1 15 . TRBV7-3 TRBD1 TGTGCCAGCAGCTTAGACAGGGTAACCTACAATGAGCAGTTCTTC CASSLDRVTYNEQFF
TRBJ2-2 13 . TRBV19 . TGTGCCAGTAGTATAGCCACGACCGGGGAGCTGTTTTTT CASSIATTGELFF
TRBJ2-2 11 . TRBV7-9 . TGTGCCAGCAACCCCCCCGGGGAGCTGTTTTTT CASNPPGELFF
TRBJ2-2 12 . TRBV9 . TGTGCCAGCAGGGACAACACCGGGGAGCTGTTTTTT CASRDNTGELFF
TRBJ1-4 16 . TRBV30 . TGTGCCTGGAGTGAGGGATTCAGCTCAACTAATGAAAAACTGTTTTTT CAWSEGFSSTNEKLFF
TRBJ2-5 16 . TRBV7-7 . TGTGCTAGCAGCCGGTCCCGGACTACCCTCGTGGAGACCCAGTACTTC CASSRSRTTLVETQYF
TRBJ2-3 13 . TRBV29-1 . TGCAGCTTTATACAGGGTGGGGGAGATACGCAGTATTTT CSFIQGGGDTQYF
TRBJ2-5 14 . TRBV7-7 TRBD1 TGTGCTAGCAGCGTGGGACAGGACCAAGAGACCCAGTACTTC CASSVGQDQETQYF
TRBJ2-7 14 . TRBV7-2 . TGTGCCAGCAGCTGGGGCCCCGGGTGGGGCGAGCAGTACTTC CASSWGPGWGEQYF
TRBJ1-1 15 . TRBV5-1 TRBD1 TGCGCCAGCAGCATAACAGGGGCGGTGAACACTGAAGCTTTCTTT CASSITGAVNTEAFF
TRBJ2-1 14 . TRBV5-5 TRBD2 TGTGCCAGCAGCTTCGCGGGAGGTTCCGGTGAGCAGTTCTTC CASSFAGGSGEQFF
TRBJ1-2 11 . TRBV19 . TGTGCCAGTAGTATCGCCTATGACTACACCTTC CASSIAYDYTF
TRBJ1-1 13 . TRBV6-5 TRBD1 TGTGCCAGCAGTGGATGGACAGGGGGAGAAGCTTTCTTT CASSGWTGGEAFF
TRBJ2-7 16 once TRBV19 TRBD1 TGTGCCAGTAGTATAGAAAAGGGGACAGGGGTCTACGAGCAGTACTTC CASSIEKGTGVYEQYF
TRBJ2-1 15 . TRBV4-1 . TGCGCCAGCAGCCAAGAGGGGGCGGAAACCAATGAGCAGTTCTTC CASSQEGAETNEQFF
TRBJ1-1 13 . TRBV11-1 . TGTGCCAGCAGCCTTACAGGCAAAGGGGAAGCTTTCTTT CASSLTGKGEAFF
TRBJ1-1 12 . TRBV6-5 . TGTGCCAGCAGTAGGGACGGAGCTGAAGCTTTCTTT CASSRDGAEAFF
TRBJ2-3 16 . TRBV7-2 . TGTGCCAGCAGCTTGGGGACTCACCATAGCACAGATACGCAGTATTTT CASSLGTHHSTDTQYF
TRBJ2-1 13 . TRBV27 . TGTGCCAGCAGTATCTCCAATCTTAATGAGCAGTTCTTC CASSISNLNEQFF
TRBJ1-2 13 . TRBV6-5 . TGTGCCAGCAGACTCGACAGGAGCTATGGCTACACCTTC CASRLDRSYGYTF
TRBJ2-1 12 few TRBV7-2 . TGTGCCAGCAGCTCCGTTAGGGGTGAGCAGTTCTTC CASSSVRGEQFF
TRBJ2-1 15 . TRBV5-8 . TGTGCCAGCAGCTCCAGGGACTCCCGCTACAATGAGCAGTTCTTC CASSSRDSRYNEQFF
TRBJ1-4 14 . TRBV7-9 . TGTGCCAGCAGCCCGTTAAATTTTCCGGAAAAACTGTTTTTT CASSPLNFPEKLFF
TRBJ2-7 14 . TRBV11-3 . TGTGCCAGCAGCTTAGGGTCCCGAAGAGGGGAGCAGTACTTC CASSLGSRRGEQYF
TRBJ1-1 13 . TRBV15 . TGTGCCACCAGCAGAGATTTGGTAGCTGAAGCTTTCTTT CATSRDLVAEAFF
TRBJ2-7 15 few TRBV9 . TGTGCCAGCAGCCTCACCCGGGACACTCCCTACGAGCAGTACTTC CASSLTRDTPYEQYF
TRBJ2-7 12 . TRBV11-2 . TGTGCCAGCAGCTTTACTATGAACGAGCAGTACTTC CASSFTMNEQYF
TRBJ1-5 13 . TRBV29-1 . TGCAGCGTTTCTCCGGGAGCCAATCAAGCCCAGCATTTT CSVSPGANQAQHF